The entry below gives a single TCR beta chain sequence along with its context. The CDR3 loop spans 15 amino acids. Germline V gene data show CDR1 as SGHTA and CDR2 as FQGTGA. Losses at the gene ends were 5 bases for V and 5 bases for J; bases not matched to a gene: 4. This record comes from a study of control samples from healthy donors and cancer patients. Repertoires were generated with immunoSEQ multiplex PCR, while TCRdb's copy carries only in-frame clones and drops some. Of about 63,000 clones in the sample, over 75% were seen once. This clonotype originated in a woman in her fifties or sixties with lung cancer. The rearrangement uses TRBV7-3 and TRBJ2-2, with 11 bases that match TRBD2. Sequences were obtained from PBMCs. The CDR3 DNA reads as TGTGCCAGCAGCCCCTCTAGCGGGGGGACCGGGGAGCTGTTTTTT. It is translated as CASSPSSGGTGELFF.